A selection of T cell receptor beta chains follows, all from one sample in a study of Ad26.COV2.S vaccination and SARS-CoV-2 variants. Clones were read by immunoSEQ multiplex PCR, and TCRdb kept only the in-frame ones, dropping some. The sample lists roughly 420,000 clones; 85% to 90% were seen once. The input for sequencing was peripheral blood, taken in a trial of Ad26.COV2.S vaccine versus placebo. The receptors shown here come from a person between 18 and 65 years old who received the Ad26.COV2.S COVID-19 vaccine or a placebo. The CDR3 runs from the conserved cysteine through the conserved F or W. D genes are given only for firm matches. A row's size may be missing; if present it is once, few, many or a size class.

d_call	v_call	clone_size	j_call	cdr3_nt	cdr3_aa
.	TRBV30	.	TRBJ1-4	TGTGCCTGGAACCGTAGGGGGATAGGAGGAAAACTGTTTTTT	CAWNRRGIGGKLFF
.	TRBV12-3/TRBV12-4	few	TRBJ1-1	TGTGCCAGCAGTTTACTGTACACTGAAGCTTTCTTT	CASSLLYTEAFF
.	TRBV10-3	.	TRBJ1-3	TGTGCCATCAGGTCTGATACGATTGGAAACACCATATATTTT	CAIRSDTIGNTIYF
.	TRBV2	.	TRBJ2-1	TGTGCCAGCAGTGTCAATAAGGATTACAATGAGCAGTTCTTC	CASSVNKDYNEQFF
.	TRBV15	.	TRBJ1-6	TGTGCCACCAGCATGAGTCGAAATTCACCCCTCCACTTT	CATSMSRNSPLHF
.	TRBV28	.	TRBJ2-6	TGTGCCAGTTACTCCTCTAGGAGATATAGCTCTGGGGCCAACGTCCTGACTTTC	CASYSSRRYSSGANVLTF
.	TRBV11-1	.	TRBJ2-5	TGTGCCAGCAAACCAGGGGTGGGAGAGACCCAGTACTTC	CASKPGVGETQYF
.	TRBV9	.	TRBJ1-2	TGTGCCAGCAGCGTAGACCTCAGTTTTGGCTACACCTTC	CASSVDLSFGYTF
TRBD1	TRBV10-3	.	TRBJ1-2	TGTGCCATCAGTGAGTCGGGCAGGGGGATCTATGGCTACACCTTC	CAISESGRGIYGYTF
TRBD1	TRBV23-1	.	TRBJ1-4	TGCGCCAGCAGTCTACCGGGACAGGGGTTGACTAATGAAAAACTGTTTTTT	CASSLPGQGLTNEKLFF
.	TRBV15	few	TRBJ1-1	TGTGCCACCAGCAGAGAGGCCGAGAACACTGAAGCTTTCTTT	CATSREAENTEAFF
.	TRBV5-1	.	TRBJ1-5	TGCGCCAGCAGACTGGACGGGAATCAGCCCCAGCATTTT	CASRLDGNQPQHF
TRBD1	TRBV7-8	once	TRBJ2-3	TGTGCCAGCAGCTTTGACAGGGGGAGAGATACGCAGTATTTT	CASSFDRGRDTQYF
.	TRBV25-1	.	TRBJ2-3	TGTGCCAGCAGTGAACTTATAGGGGACTCTAGCACAGATACGCAGTATTTT	CASSELIGDSSTDTQYF
.	TRBV7-8	.	TRBJ1-1	TGTGCCAGCACCAAAACCGGGGGGAACACTGAAGCTTTCTTT	CASTKTGGNTEAFF
.	TRBV7-3	once	TRBJ2-3	TGTGCCAGCAGCCCGCACCGGGGGACGCAGTATTTT	CASSPHRGTQYF
.	TRBV6-4	.	TRBJ2-6	TGTGCCAGCAGTGACTCGCGGGGCCTCTCTGGGGCCAACGTCCTGACTTTC	CASSDSRGLSGANVLTF
.	TRBV6-2/TRBV6-3	.	TRBJ2-3	TGTGCCAGCAGTTACTGGGGCGAGAGCACAGATACGCAGTATTTT	CASSYWGESTDTQYF
.	TRBV27	.	TRBJ2-1	TGTGCCAGCAGTTTTTCAGGGACCAATGAGCAGTTCTTC	CASSFSGTNEQFF
.	TRBV11-2	.	TRBJ2-7	TGTGCCAGCAGCTTAGCAACAGGGTTATGGGAGCAGTACTTC	CASSLATGLWEQYF
.	TRBV18	.	TRBJ2-2	TGTGCCAGCTCACAAACAGGGCCCGGGGAGCTGTTTTTT	CASSQTGPGELFF
TRBD2	TRBV18	.	TRBJ2-6	TGTGCCAGCTCACCTCCTAGCGGGGGGGCTTTTGGGGCCAACGTCCTGACTTTC	CASSPPSGGAFGANVLTF
.	TRBV5-6	.	TRBJ2-3	TGTGCCAGCAGCTTCTTGTCCAGGACCCTTATCTGGTATTTT	CASSFLSRTLIWYF
TRBD2	TRBV2	.	TRBJ2-3	TGTGCCAGCAGAAAAGCGGGGGGGTCAGATACGCAGTATTTT	CASRKAGGSDTQYF
TRBD1	TRBV7-2	.	TRBJ2-5	TGTGCCAGCAGTACAGGGGGTCGACAAGAGACCCAGTACTTC	CASSTGGRQETQYF
TRBD1	TRBV6-6	.	TRBJ1-3	TGTGCCAGCAGAGTCCCGGGACAGCTCTCTGGAAACACCATATATTTT	CASRVPGQLSGNTIYF
.	TRBV5-1	.	TRBJ2-1	TGCGCCAGCAGCTTGGGTGGCAATGAGCAGTTCTTC	CASSLGGNEQFF
.	TRBV4-1	once	TRBJ1-5	TGCGCCAGCAGCCAACGGTGGGGTAGCAATCAGCCCCAGCATTTT	CASSQRWGSNQPQHF
.	TRBV18	once	TRBJ1-1	TGTGCCAGCTCACAAGGGGCTGAAGCTTTCTTT	CASSQGAEAFF
.	TRBV28	.	TRBJ2-7	TGTGCCAGCAGTTTATCGGGCCGAACCTACGAGCAGTACTTC	CASSLSGRTYEQYF
TRBD2	TRBV2	few	TRBJ2-1	TGTGCCAGCAGTGGCGGGGGGGCCGGGAATGAGCAGTTCTTC	CASSGGGAGNEQFF
.	TRBV2	.	TRBJ2-7	TGTGCAAGTCTCAGGACCTACGAGCAGTACTTC	CASLRTYEQYF
.	TRBV2	.	TRBJ2-3	TGTGCCAGCAGTGAAGTGGGCAGGGCAAGCACAGATACGCAGTATTTT	CASSEVGRASTDTQYF
TRBD2	TRBV7-8	.	TRBJ2-1	TGTGCCAGCAGCTTAGGTAGGGTCCCGGGACTAGCAGTGAACTCCTACAATGAGCAGTTCTTC	CASSLGRVPGLAVNSYNEQFF
.	TRBV20-1	.	TRBJ2-1	TGCAGTGCTAGTCCGGGTCTCTACAATGAGCAGTTCTTC	CSASPGLYNEQFF
TRBD1	TRBV6-5	.	TRBJ1-1	TGTGCCAGCAGTCAGGGGGCCAGCACTGAAGCTTTCTTT	CASSQGASTEAFF
.	TRBV7-8	.	TRBJ1-1	TGTGCCAGCAGCCCAGCAGGGGCGGAGGACACTGAAGCTTTCTTT	CASSPAGAEDTEAFF
.	TRBV5-1	.	TRBJ1-2	TGCGCCAGCAGCTTCGGAGACCAGAACTCTGGCTACACCTTC	CASSFGDQNSGYTF
TRBD1	TRBV2	.	TRBJ1-4	TGTGCCAGCAGTGAATTTTGGGACAGGGGTAATGAAAAACTGTTTTTT	CASSEFWDRGNEKLFF
.	TRBV11-2	.	TRBJ2-5	TGTGCCAGCAGCCGCCAAGAGACCCAGTACTTC	CASSRQETQYF
TRBD1	TRBV7-9	.	TRBJ2-4	TGTGCCAGCGGACAGGGTACCAAAAACATTCAGTACTTC	CASGQGTKNIQYF
.	TRBV7-5	.	TRBJ1-2	TGTGTCAGAAGCTCTACTGGGGAAAGGCCCGACGACTATGGCTACACCTTC	CVRSSTGERPDDYGYTF
.	TRBV27	.	TRBJ2-1	TGTGCCAGCAGCTCGAGCCGGGACATCGTCTACAATGAGCAGTTCTTC	CASSSSRDIVYNEQFF
TRBD1	TRBV9	.	TRBJ2-7	TGTGCCAGCAGCGAGGGACAGATCGGGTCGGAGCAGTACTTC	CASSEGQIGSEQYF
TRBD2	TRBV6-6	.	TRBJ2-1	TGTGCCAGCAGTTACTTTAGCCCCGGGACTAGTAATGAGCAGTTCTTC	CASSYFSPGTSNEQFF
.	TRBV3-1/TRBV3-2	.	TRBJ1-2	TGTGCCAGCAGTCCCGGGACCGACTATGGCTACACCTTC	CASSPGTDYGYTF
.	TRBV5-5	.	TRBJ1-6	TGTGCCAGCAGCTTGGGGACCAATTCACCCCTCCACTTT	CASSLGTNSPLHF